The 18 T cell receptor beta chains below all came from one sample that was sequenced in a study of blood T cell repertoires in COVID-19. Using immunoSEQ multiplex PCR, the repertoire was profiled, and TCRdb retains in-frame clones only, with some absent. The sample shows approximately 270,000 clones, around 82% of them seen only once. The sequencing input was peripheral blood. The source is a human donor with COVID-19, enrolled during active disease. The donor label of this sample is uncertain.

This clone was counted a few times. The V and J genes are TRBV2 and TRBJ1-1; TRBD1 matches at 7 bases. V lost 6 bases to trimming and J lost 0 bases; unmatched junction nucleotides: 4. The CDR3 covers 14 residues. In germline, CDR1 is SNHLY, CDR2 FYNNEI. DNA for the CDR3: TGTGCCAGCAGGGAAACAGGGGTGAACACTGAAGCTTTCTTT. It codes for CASRETGVNTEAFF.

The CDR3 sequence is CASSKAVSGTRGTGELFF. DNA of the CDR3: TGTGCCAGCAGCAAAGCGGTTAGCGGGACGCGCGGCACCGGGGAGCTGTTTTTT. The V gene is TRBV21-1, the J gene TRBJ2-2; the tabulated D call, TRBD2, remains unverified against the DNA. TRBV21-1 is a pseudogene. The CDR3 runs to 18 residues.

The V and J genes are TRBV5-5 and TRBJ2-2; no firm D call. The CDR3 is made up of 14 amino acids. Germline loops: CDR1 SGHKS, CDR2 YYEKEE (reference sequence). Trimming removed 1 base from V and 6 bases from J, with 10 bases in between. The CDR3 DNA reads TGTGCCAGCAGCTTGCTATTCCGGGCCGGGGAGCTGTTTTTT. This sequence encodes CASSLLFRAGELFF.

The gene calls are TRBV2 and TRBJ2-7; the match to TRBD1 covers 9 bases. This CDR3 spans 15 amino acids. CDR1 SNHLY and CDR2 FYNNEI come from the germline V gene. V was pared by 4 bases and J by 5 bases, with 9 bases of the junction left unmatched. CDR3 region: CASSGRTGVKDEQYF. Written as DNA, the CDR3 is TGTGCCAGCAGTGGCAGGACAGGGGTTAAGGACGAGCAGTACTTC.

The rearrangement links TRBV11-2 to TRBJ2-3; TRBD2 aligns across 11 bases. Per germline, CDR1 SGHAT and CDR2 FQNNGV. The CDR3 has 18 amino acids. V was pared by 8 bases and J by 4 bases, with 17 bases of the junction left unmatched. The CDR3 coding sequence is TGTGCCAGCCGACCTGAGGGGTTAGCGGGAGGGCCTGCAGATACGCAGTATTTT. Translated, it gives CASRPEGLAGGPADTQYF.

The J gene is TRBJ2-1, the V gene TRBV11-2; TRBD1 matches at 9 bases. The V gene end was trimmed by 5 bases and the J gene end by 4 bases; junction bases not matched to a gene: 6. Germline values: CDR1 SGHAT, CDR2 FQNNGV. CDR3 length: 15 residues. For the CDR3, the DNA is TGTGCCAGCAGCCTCGGGACAGGGCTTTACAATGAGCAGTTCTTC. Protein: CASSLGTGLYNEQFF.

The V and J genes are TRBV5-6 and TRBJ1-4, with a weak D call TRBD1 (6 bases). CDR3 length: 15 amino acids. V was cut by 2 bases and J by 5 bases, with 13 bases left in between. The V gene's germline CDR1 is SGHDT and CDR2 YYEEEE. The CDR3 bases are TGTGCCAGCAGCTTAAGGGACGGGACAAATGAAAAACTGTTTTTT. It encodes CASSLRDGTNEKLFF.

This clone was seen a handful of times. The chain is built from TRBV10-3 and TRBJ2-7; D is ambiguous. The ends were cut back, 3 bases at V and 2 bases at J, with 2 bases in the middle. The length of the CDR3 is 11 residues. From germline, CDR1 is ENHRY and CDR2 SYGVKD. CDR3: CAISDAYEQYF. The CDR3 DNA is TGTGCCATCAGTGACGCCTACGAGCAGTACTTC.

In the case of this clone: A much larger clone lies one base from this, so it may be a read error. The chain joins TRBV6-5 to TRBJ2-7; 14 bases match TRBD2. Germline V CDR1 and CDR2: MNHEY, SVGAGI. Trimming took 6 bases from V and 2 from J; bases not matched to a gene: 0. This CDR3 contains 14 residues. CDR3 protein: CASRTSGRAYEQYF. The CDR3 DNA is TGTGCCAGCAGGACTAGCGGGAGGGCCTACGAGCAGTACTTC.

V usage is TRBV19 and J usage is TRBJ1-1, with a tentative D call TRBD1 (6 bases). Trimming stripped 6 bases from V and 5 bases from J, with 22 bases between. Germline CDR1 LNHDA, CDR2 SQIVND (reference sequence). The CDR3 is 16 amino acids. The CDR3: CASRMQAGAGRTEAFF. As DNA, the CDR3 is TGTGCCAGTAGAATGCAGGCAGGGGCGGGTAGAACTGAAGCTTTCTTT.

The chain is built from TRBV10-3 and TRBJ2-7; TRBD2 is a possible D gene (6 bases). CDR3 length equals 11 residues. Per germline, CDR1 ENHRY and CDR2 SYGVKD. V lost 9 bases and J 4 bases, leaving 10 bases between the germline ends. The CDR3 protein is CAMGREYEQYF. The CDR3 nucleotides read TGTGCCATGGGGCGGGAATACGAGCAGTACTTC.

This chain connects TRBV24-1 to TRBJ1-5; perhaps TRBD1 as D (6 bases). Looked up from germline, CDR1 is KGHDR and CDR2 is SFDVKD. The V end lost 5 bases, the J end lost 7 bases, and 14 bases lay between the germline ends. The CDR3 spans 14 residues. This CDR3 is CATSGAGEGQPQHF. Written as DNA, the CDR3 is TGTGCCACCAGTGGGGCAGGGGAGGGGCAGCCCCAGCATTTT.

The sample holds one count of this clone. The genes are TRBV5-1 and TRBJ1-1, with 7 positions matching TRBD1. Germline V CDR1 and CDR2: SGHRS, YFSETQ. The CDR3 is 16 residues long. After removal of 2 bases from V and 5 bases from J, the junction contained 12 bases not matched to a gene. CDR3: CASSFYLATGRTEAFF. For the CDR3, the DNA is TGCGCCAGCAGCTTCTACCTAGCGACAGGGAGGACTGAAGCTTTCTTT.

The chain recombines TRBV4-1 with TRBJ2-6; possible D gene TRBD2, 5 bases. CDR1 is MGHRA, CDR2 YSYEKL, per germline. V lost 3 bases to trimming and J lost 2 bases, with 11 bases between them. The CDR3 sequence is 16 residues long. This CDR3 is CASSHSGETGANVLTF. CDR3 DNA: TGCGCCAGCAGCCACTCTGGGGAGACTGGGGCCAACGTCCTGACTTTC.

The genes are TRBV18 and TRBJ2-2; D not certain. The CDR3 is made up of 14 amino acids. Germline V gives CDR1 KGHSH, CDR2 LQKENI. The V gene lost 2 bases and the J gene lost 5 bases, with 9 bases spanning the gap. CDR3 DNA sequence: TGTGCCAGCTCACCAGCGGCAGTGACCGGGGAGCTGTTTTTT. Protein: CASSPAAVTGELFF.

The gene calls are TRBV28 and TRBJ1-5; 7 bases are shared with TRBD1. This CDR3 has 16 residues. The V gene end was trimmed by 3 bases and the J gene end by 3 bases; junction bases not matched to a gene: 8. Germline V gene data show CDR1 as MDHEN and CDR2 as SYDVKM. CDR3 nucleotides: TGTGCCAGCAGTTTCCTACAGACAGGGTTCAATCAGCCCCAGCATTTT. Amino acids: CASSFLQTGFNQPQHF. The full variable domain, completed using reference TRBV28 and TRBJ1-5, is DVKVTQSSRYLVKRTGEKVFLECVQDMDHENMFWYRQDPGLGLRLIYFSYDVKMKEKGDIPEGYSVSREKKERFSLILESASTNQTSMYLCASSFLQTGFNQPQHFGDGTRLSIL.

The chain is built from TRBV6-5 and TRBJ1-2; 7 nucleotides match TRBD1. The germline CDR1 and CDR2 sequences are MNHEY and SVGAGI. The CDR3 runs to 13 residues. V dropped 7 bases and J dropped 4; count of bases not matched to a gene: 6. This CDR3 is CASTPTGFYGYTF. CDR3 nucleotide sequence: TGTGCCAGCACCCCGACAGGGTTCTATGGCTACACCTTC.

The V gene is TRBV27, the J gene TRBJ2-2, with 10 bases that match TRBD2. Germline values: CDR1 MNHEY, CDR2 SMNVEV (reference sequence). The CDR3 is 15 amino acids. With V trimmed by 1 base and J by 9 bases, 5 bases remained unmatched. CDR3 region: CASSLFLAGDRELFF. The CDR3 DNA reads as TGTGCCAGCAGTTTATTTCTAGCGGGAGATCGGGAGCTGTTTTTT.